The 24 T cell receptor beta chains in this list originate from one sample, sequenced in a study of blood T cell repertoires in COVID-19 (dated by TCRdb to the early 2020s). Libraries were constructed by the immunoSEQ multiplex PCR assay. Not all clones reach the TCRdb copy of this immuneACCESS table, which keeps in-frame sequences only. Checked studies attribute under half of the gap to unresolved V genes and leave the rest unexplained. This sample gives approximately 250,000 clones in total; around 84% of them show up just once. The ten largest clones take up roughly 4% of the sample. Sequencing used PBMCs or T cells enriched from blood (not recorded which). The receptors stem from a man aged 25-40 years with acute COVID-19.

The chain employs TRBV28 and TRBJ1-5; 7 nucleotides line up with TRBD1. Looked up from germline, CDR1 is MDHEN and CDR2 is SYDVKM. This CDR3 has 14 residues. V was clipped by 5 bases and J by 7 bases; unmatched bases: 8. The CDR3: CASSPSGGLQPQHF. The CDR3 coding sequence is TGTGCCAGCAGTCCATCAGGGGGTCTCCAGCCCCAGCATTTT.

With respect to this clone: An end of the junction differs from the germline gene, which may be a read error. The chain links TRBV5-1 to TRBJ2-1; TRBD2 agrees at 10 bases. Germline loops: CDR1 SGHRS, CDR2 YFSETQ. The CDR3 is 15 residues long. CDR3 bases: TGTGCCAGCAGCCCCACTAGCGGGAAACTCACTGAGCAGTTCTTC. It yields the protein CASSPTSGKLTEQFF. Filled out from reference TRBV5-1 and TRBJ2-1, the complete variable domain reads KAGVTQTPRYLIKTRGQQVTLSCSPISGHRSVSWYQQTPGQGLQFLFEYFSETQRNKGNFPGRFSGRQFSNSRSEMNVSTLELGDSALYLCASSPTSGKLTEQFFGPGTRLTVL.

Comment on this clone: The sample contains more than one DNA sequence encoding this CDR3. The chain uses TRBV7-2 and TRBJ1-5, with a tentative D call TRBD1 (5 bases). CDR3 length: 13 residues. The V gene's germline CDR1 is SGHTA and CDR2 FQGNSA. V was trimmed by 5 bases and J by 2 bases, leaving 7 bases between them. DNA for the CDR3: TGTGCCAGCAGCCCACAGGGCAATCAGCCCCAGCATTTT. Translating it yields CASSPQGNQPQHF.

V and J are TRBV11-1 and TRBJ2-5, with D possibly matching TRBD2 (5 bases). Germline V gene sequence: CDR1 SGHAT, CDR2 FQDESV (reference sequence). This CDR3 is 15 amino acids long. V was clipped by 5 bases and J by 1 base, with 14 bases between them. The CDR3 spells CASSPPGRGQETQYF. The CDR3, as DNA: TGTGCCAGCAGCCCACCGGGGAGAGGCCAAGAGACCCAGTACTTC.

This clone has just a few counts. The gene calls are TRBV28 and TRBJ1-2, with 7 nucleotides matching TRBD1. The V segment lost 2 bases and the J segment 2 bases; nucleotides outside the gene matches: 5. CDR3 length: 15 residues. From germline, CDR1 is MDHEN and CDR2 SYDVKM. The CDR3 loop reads CASSLTGDFNYGYTF. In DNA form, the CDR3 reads TGTGCCAGCAGTTTAACAGGGGATTTCAACTATGGCTACACCTTC.

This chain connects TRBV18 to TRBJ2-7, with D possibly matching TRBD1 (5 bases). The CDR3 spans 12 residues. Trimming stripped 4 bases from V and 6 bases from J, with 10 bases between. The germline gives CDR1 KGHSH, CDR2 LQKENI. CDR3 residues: CASSLQGSEQYV. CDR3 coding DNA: TGTGCCAGCTCACTTCAGGGTAGCGAGCAGTACGTC.

The CDR3 loop reads CASSKTDRGGEKLFF. The CDR3 DNA is TGTGCCAGCAGCAAAACGGACAGGGGCGGTGAAAAACTGTTTTTT. This chain connects TRBV9 to TRBJ1-4; 9 nucleotides match TRBD1. CDR1 is SGDLS, CDR2 YYNGEE, per germline. The V gene end was trimmed by 4 bases and the J gene end by 7 bases; junction bases not matched to a gene: 8. The CDR3 has 15 amino acids.

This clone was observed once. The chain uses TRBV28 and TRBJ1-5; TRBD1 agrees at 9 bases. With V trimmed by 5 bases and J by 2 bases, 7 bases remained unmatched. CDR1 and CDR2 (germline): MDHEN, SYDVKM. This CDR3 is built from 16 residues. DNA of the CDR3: TGTGCCAGCAGTCATTACAGGGGGCAAGGCAATCAGCCCCAGCATTTT. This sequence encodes CASSHYRGQGNQPQHF.

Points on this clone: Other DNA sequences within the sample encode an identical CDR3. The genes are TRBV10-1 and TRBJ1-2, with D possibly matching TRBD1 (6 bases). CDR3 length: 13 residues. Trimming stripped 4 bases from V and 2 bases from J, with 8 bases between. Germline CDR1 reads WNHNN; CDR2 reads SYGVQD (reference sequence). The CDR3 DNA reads TGCGCCAGCAGTGGGACAGCCAACTATGGCTACACCTTC. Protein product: CASSGTANYGYTF.

CDR3 sequence (DNA): TGTGCCACCAGCACTTGGGCCAGGGACACCGGGGAGCTGTTTTTT. Residues: CATSTWARDTGELFF. The genes are TRBV15 and TRBJ2-2, with D possibly TRBD1 on 5 matching bases. In germline, CDR1 is LNHNV, CDR2 YYDKDF (reference sequence). The germline V and J ends were trimmed by 4 bases and 3 bases, with 12 bases remaining between them. This CDR3 spans 15 amino acids.

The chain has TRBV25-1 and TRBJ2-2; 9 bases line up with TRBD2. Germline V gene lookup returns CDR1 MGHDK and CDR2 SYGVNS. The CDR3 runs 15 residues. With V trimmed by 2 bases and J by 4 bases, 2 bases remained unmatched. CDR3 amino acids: CASSESGGLTGELFF. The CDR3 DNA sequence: TGTGCCAGCAGTGAAAGCGGGGGGCTCACCGGGGAGCTGTTTTTT.

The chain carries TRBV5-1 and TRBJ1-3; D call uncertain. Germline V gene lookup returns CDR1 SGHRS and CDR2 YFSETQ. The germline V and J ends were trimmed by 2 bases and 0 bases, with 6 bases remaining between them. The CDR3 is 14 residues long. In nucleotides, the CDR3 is TGCGCCAGCAGCTTCGGGGACTCTGGAAACACCATATATTTT. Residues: CASSFGDSGNTIYF. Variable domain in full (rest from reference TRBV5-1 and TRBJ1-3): KAGVTQTPRYLIKTRGQQVTLSCSPISGHRSVSWYQQTPGQGLQFLFEYFSETQRNKGNFPGRFSGRQFSNSRSEMNVSTLELGDSALYLCASSFGDSGNTIYFGEGSWLTVV.

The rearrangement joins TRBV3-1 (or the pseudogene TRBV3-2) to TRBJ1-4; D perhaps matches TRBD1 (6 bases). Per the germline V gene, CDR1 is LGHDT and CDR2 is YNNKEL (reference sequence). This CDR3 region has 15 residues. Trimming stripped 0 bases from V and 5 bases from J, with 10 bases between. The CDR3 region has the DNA TGTGCCAGCAGCCAAGATTTAGGACAGAATGAAAAACTGTTTTTT. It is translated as CASSQDLGQNEKLFF.

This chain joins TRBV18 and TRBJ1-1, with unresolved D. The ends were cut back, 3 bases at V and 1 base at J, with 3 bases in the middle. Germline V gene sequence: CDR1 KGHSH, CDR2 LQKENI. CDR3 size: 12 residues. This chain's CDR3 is CASSPQNTEAFF. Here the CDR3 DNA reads TGTGCCAGCTCACCCCAGAACACTGAAGCTTTCTTT.

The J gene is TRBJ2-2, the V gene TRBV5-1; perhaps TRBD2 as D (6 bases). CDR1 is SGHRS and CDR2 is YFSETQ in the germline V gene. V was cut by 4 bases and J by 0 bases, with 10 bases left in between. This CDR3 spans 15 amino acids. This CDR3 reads CASSPGSPNTGELFF. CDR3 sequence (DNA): TGCGCCAGCAGCCCCGGGAGCCCGAACACCGGGGAGCTGTTTTTT.

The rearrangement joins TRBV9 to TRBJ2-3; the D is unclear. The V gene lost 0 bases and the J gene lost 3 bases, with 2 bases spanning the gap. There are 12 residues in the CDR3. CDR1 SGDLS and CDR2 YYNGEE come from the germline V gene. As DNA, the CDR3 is TGTGCCAGCAGCGTAGCTACAGATACGCAGTATTTT. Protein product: CASSVATDTQYF.

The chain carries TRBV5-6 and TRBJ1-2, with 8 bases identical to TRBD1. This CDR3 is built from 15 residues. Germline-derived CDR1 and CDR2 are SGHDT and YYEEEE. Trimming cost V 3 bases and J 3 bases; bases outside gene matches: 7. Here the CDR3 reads CASSYTGGDYYGYTF. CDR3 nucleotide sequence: TGTGCCAGCAGCTACACAGGGGGAGACTACTATGGCTACACCTTC. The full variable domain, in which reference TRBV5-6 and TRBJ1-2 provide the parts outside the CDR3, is DAGVTQSPTHLIKTRGQQVTLRCSPKSGHDTVSWYQQALGQGPQFIFQYYEEEERQRGNFPDRFSGHQFPNYSSELNVNALLLGDSALYLCASSYTGGDYYGYTFGSGTRLTVV.

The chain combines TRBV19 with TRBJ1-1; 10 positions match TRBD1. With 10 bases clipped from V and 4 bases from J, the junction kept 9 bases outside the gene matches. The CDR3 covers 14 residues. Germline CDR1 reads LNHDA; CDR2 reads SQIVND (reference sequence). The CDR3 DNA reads TGTGCCATCTTCGGACAGGGGGGCTCCACTGAAGCTTTCTTT. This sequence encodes CAIFGQGGSTEAFF.

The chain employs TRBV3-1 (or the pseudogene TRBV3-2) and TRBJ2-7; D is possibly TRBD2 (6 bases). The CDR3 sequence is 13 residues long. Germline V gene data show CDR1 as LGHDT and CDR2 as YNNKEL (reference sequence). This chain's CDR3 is CASTVFLEGTRLV. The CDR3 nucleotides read TGTGCCAGCACGGTATTTTTGGAGGGGACCCGCCTCGTC.

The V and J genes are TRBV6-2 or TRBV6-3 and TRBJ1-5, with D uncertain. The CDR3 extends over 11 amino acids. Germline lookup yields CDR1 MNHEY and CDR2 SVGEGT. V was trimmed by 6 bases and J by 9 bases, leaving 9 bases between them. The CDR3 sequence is CASSLPGPQHF. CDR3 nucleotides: TGTGCCAGCAGCCTCCCAGGGCCCCAGCATTTT.

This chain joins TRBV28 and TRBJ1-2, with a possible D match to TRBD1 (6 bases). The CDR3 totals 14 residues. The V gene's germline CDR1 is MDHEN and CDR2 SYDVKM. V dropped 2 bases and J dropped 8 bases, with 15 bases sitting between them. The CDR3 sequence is CASSLQGPPGGYTF. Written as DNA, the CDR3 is TGTGCCAGCAGTTTACAGGGGCCGCCAGGGGGCTACACCTTC.

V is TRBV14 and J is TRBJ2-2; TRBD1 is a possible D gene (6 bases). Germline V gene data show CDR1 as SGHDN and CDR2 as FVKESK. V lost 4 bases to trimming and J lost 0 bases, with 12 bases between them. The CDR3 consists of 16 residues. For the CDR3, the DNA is TGTGCCAGCAGCCCTTGGACAGCTCCGAACACCGGGGAGCTGTTTTTT. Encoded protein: CASSPWTAPNTGELFF.

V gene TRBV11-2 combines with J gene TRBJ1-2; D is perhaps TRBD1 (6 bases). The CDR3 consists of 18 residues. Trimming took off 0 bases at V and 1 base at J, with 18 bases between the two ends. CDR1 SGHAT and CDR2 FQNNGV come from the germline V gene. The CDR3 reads CASSLEGDTTSRNYGYTF. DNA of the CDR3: TGTGCCAGCAGCTTAGAAGGGGACACAACTTCCCGTAACTATGGCTACACCTTC.

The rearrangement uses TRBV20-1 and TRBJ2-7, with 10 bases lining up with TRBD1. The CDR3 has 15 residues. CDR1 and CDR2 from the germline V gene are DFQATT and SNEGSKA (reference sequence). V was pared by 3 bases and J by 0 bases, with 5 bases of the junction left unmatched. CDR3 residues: CSASQTGGRSYEQYV. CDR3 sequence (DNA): TGCAGTGCTAGTCAGACAGGGGGCCGCTCCTACGAGCAGTACGTC.